The 27 T cell receptor beta chains listed next were all sequenced from one sample in a study of blood T cell repertoires in COVID-19. The repertoire was sequenced with immunoSEQ multiplex PCR; TCRdb's copy has only in-frame clones and lacks some. The sample holds some 260,000 clones, about 88% seen once. Sequencing was carried out using PBMCs or T cells enriched from blood (not recorded which). The origin of the receptors is a man in his thirties or forties with acute COVID-19.

This clone came up a few times. V and J are TRBV10-3 and TRBJ1-1; the D is unclear. The CDR3 has 15 amino acids. V gave up 1 base and J gave up 2 bases, with 11 bases separating them. Germline V gene lookup returns CDR1 ENHRY and CDR2 SYGVKD. The CDR3 DNA sequence: TGTGCCATCAGTGAGTTGAGAGGAGCCAACACTGAAGCTTTCTTT. Amino acids: CAISELRGANTEAFF.

The chain links TRBV24-1 to TRBJ2-3; D remains unclear. Per the germline V gene, CDR1 is KGHDR and CDR2 is SFDVKD. Trimming cost V 3 bases and J 7 bases, with 10 bases left between them. This CDR3 contains 13 residues. CDR3 nucleotide sequence: TGTGCCACCAGTGATCGAGCGACGCATACGCAGTATTTT. Its protein product is CATSDRATHTQYF.

CDR3 coding DNA: TGTGCCAGCACCCTACAGCGGAACTCTGGAAACACCATATATTTT. Translated: CASTLQRNSGNTIYF. V usage is TRBV5-6 and J usage is TRBJ1-3, with D uncertain. Trimming pared 6 bases from V and 0 bases from J, leaving 13 bases between. Germline V gene data show CDR1 as SGHDT and CDR2 as YYEEEE. The CDR3 is made up of 15 amino acids.

The chain carries TRBV5-1 and TRBJ2-1; 7 nucleotides match TRBD2. V lost 4 bases and J lost 3; bases outside the gene matches: 4. The CDR3 covers 14 residues. Germline CDR1 and CDR2: SGHRS and YFSETQ. CDR3 sequence reads: CASSAGENYNEQFF. The CDR3 region has the DNA TGCGCCAGCAGCGCGGGGGAAAACTACAATGAGCAGTTCTTC.

This chain links TRBV7-3 with TRBJ2-1; perhaps TRBD2 as D (6 bases). Between the trimmed V and J ends, which lost 6 bases and 1 base, there was a span of 10 bases. The V gene's germline CDR1 is SGHTA and CDR2 FQGTGA. This CDR3 comprises 14 residues. CDR3 DNA sequence: TGTGCCAGCAGTTTAGCGGAGTCCTACAATGAGCAGTTCTTC. Its protein product is CASSLAESYNEQFF.

The chain is built from TRBV9 and TRBJ2-1, with 7 bases lining up with TRBD2. Germline lookup yields CDR1 SGDLS and CDR2 YYNGEE. V was clipped by 3 bases and J by 0 bases; unmatched bases: 3. This CDR3 is 15 amino acids long. The CDR3 is CASSALAGSYNEQFF. CDR3 nucleotide sequence: TGTGCCAGCAGCGCATTAGCGGGCTCCTACAATGAGCAGTTCTTC.

The J gene is TRBJ2-1, the V gene TRBV28; D is perhaps TRBD1 (5 bases). Germline V lookup: CDR1 MDHEN, CDR2 SYDVKM. The germline V and J ends were trimmed by 5 bases and 8 bases, with 7 bases remaining between them. This CDR3 is built from 11 residues. The CDR3 loop reads CASSLRDEQFF. For the CDR3, the DNA is TGTGCCAGCAGTCTCAGGGATGAGCAGTTCTTC.

As for this clone: Additional DNA sequences in this sample encode the identical CDR3. The chain recombines TRBV28 with TRBJ1-1, with 7 bases fitting TRBD1. Germline V CDR1 and CDR2: MDHEN, SYDVKM. The CDR3 consists of 12 residues. V lost 9 bases to trimming and J lost 5 bases; unmatched junction nucleotides: 6. CDR3: CASNRGRTEAFF. CDR3 nucleotides: TGTGCCAGTAACAGGGGTAGAACTGAAGCTTTCTTT.

V and J are TRBV6-5 and TRBJ1-2; 8 bases align to TRBD1. Germline V gene data show CDR1 as MNHEY and CDR2 as SVGAGI. V shed 4 bases, J shed 4 bases, and the junction held 5 bases outside the gene matches. The CDR3 runs 14 residues. Here the CDR3 reads CASSSRDRIYGYTF. DNA of the CDR3: TGTGCCAGCAGTTCCCGGGACAGGATCTATGGCTACACCTTC.

This sequence joins TRBV11-2 and TRBJ2-7; D perhaps matches TRBD1 (5 bases). Per the germline V gene, CDR1 is SGHAT and CDR2 is FQNNGV. The CDR3 covers 13 residues. With 3 bases removed from V and 2 bases from J, the gap between germline ends came to 8 bases. CDR3 protein: CASSFTGTYEQYV. The CDR3 DNA reads as TGTGCCAGCAGCTTTACAGGAACCTACGAGCAGTACGTC.

The chain combines TRBV11-2 with TRBJ2-7; D is uncertain. V gave up 0 bases and J gave up 2 bases, with 14 bases separating them. Germline CDR1 SGHAT, CDR2 FQNNGV. The CDR3 extends over 16 amino acids. CDR3 nucleotides: TGTGCCAGCAGCTTAGATCACATGGTTAAACCCTACGAGCAGTACGTC. Translation: CASSLDHMVKPYEQYV.

This clone was found a few times. The chain has TRBV10-1 and TRBJ1-1; 7 bases match TRBD1. V trimming: 6 bases; J trimming: 7 bases; junction bases outside the gene matches: 8. Per germline, CDR1 WNHNN and CDR2 SYGVQD (reference sequence). The CDR3 covers 13 residues. The DNA of the CDR3 is TGCGCCAGCAGGGGGACAGTCCAGGGTGAAGCTTTCTTT. Amino acid sequence: CASRGTVQGEAFF.

The rearrangement uses TRBV29-1 and TRBJ2-1, with 8 positions matching TRBD1. CDR3 length: 13 residues. J gave up 8 bases and V 1 base, and 4 bases lay outside the gene matches. Germline loops: CDR1 SQVTM, CDR2 ANQGSEA. The chain's CDR3 is CSVEGTGTHEQFF. CDR3 bases: TGCAGCGTTGAAGGGACAGGGACCCATGAGCAGTTCTTC.

This clone was counted only a few times. The V call is TRBV28, the J call TRBJ1-5; possible D gene TRBD1, 6 bases. This CDR3 has 15 amino acids. V lost 7 bases to trimming and J lost 1 base, with 14 bases between them. The germline V gene has CDR1 MDHEN and CDR2 SYDVKM. CDR3 region: CASNLGGASNQPQHF. As DNA, the CDR3 is TGTGCCAGCAATCTTGGGGGGGCGAGCAATCAGCCCCAGCATTTT.

J is TRBJ1-1 and V is TRBV28; D gene unclear. With 3 bases removed from V and 3 bases from J, the gap between germline ends came to 8 bases. CDR3 length: 13 residues. Germline V gene sequence: CDR1 MDHEN, CDR2 SYDVKM. This CDR3 reads CASSFSGHTEAFF. CDR3 nucleotide sequence: TGTGCCAGCAGTTTCAGCGGGCACACTGAAGCTTTCTTT.

This sequence joins TRBV6-4 and TRBJ1-1; D is ambiguous. The CDR3 runs to 15 residues. Trimming removed 2 bases from V and 4 bases from J, with 14 bases in between. Per germline, CDR1 MRHNA and CDR2 SNTAGT. The DNA of the CDR3 is TGTGCCAGCAGTGACGCCCCGGACGGAGGCACTGAAGCTTTCTTT. Protein: CASSDAPDGGTEAFF.

The chain joins TRBV19 to TRBJ1-2; TRBD1 aligns across 8 bases. CDR1 LNHDA and CDR2 SQIVND come from the germline V gene (reference sequence). Trimming cost V 6 bases and J 4 bases; bases outside gene matches: 19. CDR3 length equals 18 residues. The CDR3 loop reads CASSINRGASPRSYGYTF. The CDR3 nucleotides read TGTGCCAGTAGCATAAACAGGGGGGCCTCACCCCGTTCCTATGGCTACACCTTC.

The gene calls are TRBV19 and TRBJ1-2; D not resolved. V was pared by 5 bases and J by 8 bases, with 15 bases between. The CDR3 covers 13 residues. Germline CDR1 reads LNHDA; CDR2 reads SQIVND (reference sequence). This CDR3 reads CASSLGPGGGYTF. The CDR3 region has the DNA TGTGCCAGTAGTCTCGGCCCCGGCGGGGGCTACACCTTC.

The rearrangement joins TRBV5-6 to TRBJ2-5, with 8 nucleotides matching TRBD1. The CDR3 spans 16 residues. Germline V gene data show CDR1 as SGHDT and CDR2 as YYEEEE. Trimming at V came to 4 bases and at J to 4 bases, leaving 12 bases not matched to a gene. CDR3: CASSPPVGTGRETQYF. The CDR3 bases are TGTGCCAGCAGCCCCCCAGTTGGGACAGGCCGAGAGACCCAGTACTTC.

The chain joins TRBV3-1 (or the pseudogene TRBV3-2) to TRBJ1-2; weak D call: TRBD1 (6 bases). This CDR3 comprises 12 residues. The germline V and J ends were trimmed by 4 bases and 7 bases, with 10 bases remaining between them. Per the germline V gene, CDR1 is LGHDT and CDR2 is YNNKEL (reference sequence). CDR3: CASSRHRAGYTF. The CDR3 DNA follows: TGTGCCAGCAGCCGCCACAGGGCTGGCTACACCTTC.

This chain uses TRBV5-4 with TRBJ2-7, with 12 bases lining up with TRBD2. V lost 4 bases and J lost 3; bases outside the gene matches: 2. The CDR3 runs 14 residues. Germline CDR1 SGHNT, CDR2 YYREEE (reference sequence). The CDR3 loop is CASSPGLAGYEQYV. The CDR3 nucleotides are TGTGCCAGCAGCCCGGGACTAGCGGGCTACGAGCAGTACGTC.

This chain connects TRBV16 to TRBJ2-1, with D maybe TRBD2 (5 bases). The CDR3 sequence is 15 residues long. Germline V gene lookup returns CDR1 KGHSY and CDR2 FQNENV. Between the trimmed V and J ends, which lost 4 bases and 0 bases, there was a span of 10 bases. The CDR3 spells CASSPSRGSYNEQFF. The CDR3 DNA is TGTGCCAGCAGCCCGTCCCGGGGCTCCTACAATGAGCAGTTCTTC. Full variable domain (outside the CDR3, taken from reference TRBV16 and TRBJ2-1): GEEVAQTPKHLVRGEGQKAKLYCAPIKGHSYVFWYQQVLKNEFKFLISFQNENVFDETGMPKERFSAKCLPNSPCSLEIQATKLEDSAVYFCASSPSRGSYNEQFFGPGTRLTVL.

This clone was seen more than once but under ten times. The V gene is TRBV20-1, the J gene TRBJ2-1, with 9 bases identical to TRBD1. Trimming at V came to 6 bases and at J to 4 bases, leaving 7 bases not matched to a gene. The CDR3 consists of 14 residues. Per the germline V gene, CDR1 is DFQATT and CDR2 is SNEGSKA (reference sequence). CDR3 nucleotides: TGCAGTGCCAGTGACAGGGGGTCTTACAATGAGCAGTTCTTC. The encoded protein is CSASDRGSYNEQFF.

The chain links TRBV18 to TRBJ1-5; D uncertain. CDR1 KGHSH and CDR2 LQKENI come from the germline V gene. V was trimmed by 6 bases and J by 4 bases, leaving 10 bases between them. CDR3 size: 13 residues. CDR3 DNA: TGTGCCAGCTCTCCGGGATTTAATCAGCCCCAGCATTTT. Its protein product is CASSPGFNQPQHF. The variable domain in full, completed from reference TRBV18 and TRBJ1-5, reads NAGVMQNPRHLVRRRGQEARLRCSPMKGHSHVYWYRQLPEEGLKFMVYLQKENIIDESGMPKERFSAEFPKEGPSILRIQQVVRGDSAAYFCASSPGFNQPQHFGDGTRLSIL.

The chain is built from TRBV29-1 and TRBJ2-3; the match to TRBD2 covers 8 bases. Germline CDR1 and CDR2: SQVTM and ANQGSEA. V lost 7 bases to trimming and J lost 3 bases; unmatched junction nucleotides: 12. The CDR3 runs 15 residues. CDR3 amino acids: CSAQPAGALTDTQYF. As DNA, the CDR3 is TGCAGCGCTCAGCCAGCGGGGGCTTTGACAGATACGCAGTATTTT.

This chain connects TRBV27 to TRBJ2-6; 10 positions agree with TRBD1. CDR1 MNHEY and CDR2 SMNVEV come from the germline V gene (reference sequence). This CDR3 is built from 19 residues. After removal of 5 bases from V and 3 bases from J, the junction contained 13 bases not matched to a gene. The CDR3 loop is CASSAPGTGVYSGANVLTF. As DNA, the CDR3 is TGTGCCAGCAGTGCGCCCGGGACAGGGGTTTATAGTGGGGCCAACGTCCTGACTTTC.

J is TRBJ1-2 and V is TRBV10-1; a weak D match, TRBD1 (5 bases). Germline CDR1 and CDR2: WNHNN and SYGVQD (reference sequence). V gave up 6 bases and J gave up 6 bases, with 14 bases separating them. This CDR3 has 13 residues. CDR3: CASSPGGGHGYTF. CDR3 coding DNA: TGCGCCAGCAGCCCCGGGGGAGGACATGGCTACACCTTC.